This T cell receptor (beta chain) comes out of a study of T cell responses to AZD1222 COVID-19 vaccine (dated by TCRdb to 2020 to 2022). Some background on the complete study: AZD1222 recipients given second doses at about 4 weeks or at about 12 weeks were pooled, since spike-specific TCR depth and breadth were not found to differ between the two schedules. A total of 233 trial participants underwent TCR sequencing, of whom around 200 received two doses of AZD1222 and some 25 received two doses of the MenACWY control vaccine. Trial participants were enrolled into age subgroups of 18-55, 56-69 and 70-plus years, which contained approximately 150, 28 and 58 TCR-sequenced participants, respectively.

Trimming costs V 4 bases and J 7 bases, and their ends lie 20 bases apart. CDR1 and CDR2 are read off the germline V gene as SGHRS and YFSETQ. The CDR3 numbers 16 residues from cysteine through phenylalanine. The read is trimmed to its CDR3 DNA, 48 bases read in frame from base 1. Broad study findings and their caveats: A significant rise in spike-specific TCR breadth and depth was observed after two AZD1222 doses relative to day 0 and relative to MenACWY recipients. In the small 56-69-year group, the increase in depth fell short of significance, most likely because of low power. Because no samples from the day 14 peak response were available, repertoires could be characterized only after the peak T cell response. Reportedly, close to half of the unique spike-specific TCRs recognized epitopes lying outside the regions that are mutated in the B.1.351 and B.1.1.7 variants. The vaccine-associated CD4 TCRs covered the entire spike protein, and the dominant responses fell in regions 160-218 and 743-854. Most participants were white British and females outnumbered males, and the authors suggested that clonal diversity may have been underestimated. Conclusions about previously exposed vaccinees are limited, since just five or six AZD1222 recipients were seropositive for SARS-CoV-2 at baseline.

The CDR3 regions of human TCRbeta chains were analyzed by immunosequencing. In the source study's methods: TCRs in the repertoires were compared against a reference library of SARS-CoV-2-specific TCRs that had been generated with the MIRA antigen-specificity platform. Breadth was defined as the fraction of unique TCRs that were SARS-CoV-2-associated, and depth was defined as the fraction of total T cells that were SARS-CoV-2-associated. Using the MIRA data, each spike-specific TCR was assigned both to the spike region to which the TCR was reactive and to a CD4 or CD8 class. Log10-transformed breadth and depth values were compared by one-way ANOVA with Sidak's multiple comparisons tests. TCRdb's version of the immuneACCESS table is confined to in-frame rearrangements and falls short of the full clone set. An unresolved V gene accounts for under half of the shortfall where checked; the remainder is of unknown origin. The V and J calls and clone size were taken over from that table, and D and trimming were inferred from the DNA. The sample records more than 85,000 clones, 90% to 95% of which are singletons. Less than 9.5% of the sample comes from the top ten.

Reading the label with the study, this specimen's time point is: baseline before first vaccination. Vaccinee samples were obtained from the UK trials COV001 and COV002, which included a single-blind randomized controlled phase 2/3 trial of AZD1222 (ChAdOx1 nCoV-19) in healthy adults. For TCRbeta chain sequencing, PBMC samples from trial participants were taken at day 0 and at day 28 after the second dose. As for this clone: This receptor's antigen is unknown. Per-nucleotide qualities are absent, and no much larger clonotype sits a single base away.

This receptor was obtained from an adult in good health. The chain was built from TRBV5-1 and TRBJ1-4; perhaps TRBD1 is the D gene, with 5 bases matching. The sample in question was peripheral blood, obtained on day 0 of AZD1222 vaccination. The base sequence is TGCGCCAGCAGCCGGGACTTAGATCAGGGTAGTGAAAAACTGTTTTTT. This is translated as CASSRDLDQGSEKLFF.